A selection of T cell receptor beta chains follows, all from one sample in a study of radiation and T cells in renal cell carcinoma. Only in-frame clones appear in the TCRdb table, and some are missing; sequencing was by immunoSEQ multiplex PCR. This table has some 50,000 clones, approximately 80% appearing once. The material sequenced was blood, taken from a patient whose treatment included radiotherapy and nephrectomy. The receptors were gathered from a woman aged 70-85 years with renal cell carcinoma. The CDR3 runs from the conserved cysteine through the conserved F or W. The D gene is left open where the match is weak. Part of the rows lack a size; the others show once, few, many or a class for expanded clones.

j_call	v_call	d_call	clone_size	cdr3_aa	cdr3_nt
TRBJ1-1	TRBV27	.	few	CASSLSSRGGGTEAFF	TGTGCCAGCAGTTTATCCTCCCGGGGAGGGGGGACTGAAGCTTTCTTT
TRBJ1-4	TRBV6-5	TRBD1	.	CASSSGTGFNEKLFF	TGTGCCAGCAGTTCTGGGACAGGGTTTAATGAAAAACTGTTTTTT
TRBJ2-7	TRBV19	TRBD1	.	CASSKGVRGQPKSDYEQYF	TGTGCCAGTAGTAAGGGGGTAAGGGGACAGCCCAAGAGTGATTACGAGCAGTACTTC
TRBJ2-2	TRBV15	TRBD2	.	CATSREGSGRGTGELFF	TGTGCCACCAGCAGAGAGGGTAGCGGGAGAGGCACCGGGGAGCTGTTTTTT
TRBJ2-3	TRBV27	TRBD2	.	CASSYFGGADTQYF	TGTGCCAGCAGTTACTTCGGGGGGGCTGATACGCAGTATTTT
TRBJ1-1	TRBV29-1	.	.	CSGLLGTEAFF	TGCAGCGGTCTGTTGGGGACTGAAGCTTTCTTT
TRBJ2-1	TRBV7-9	TRBD2	.	CASSLGTSGGAREQFF	TGTGCCAGCAGCTTAGGTACCAGCGGGGGGGCGCGAGAGCAGTTCTTC
TRBJ2-1	TRBV5-1	.	.	CASSFQGNPYNEQFF	TGCGCCAGCAGCTTCCAGGGCAACCCATACAATGAGCAGTTCTTC
TRBJ2-5	TRBV7-7	TRBD2	.	CASSSRLAGAQETQYF	TGTGCCAGCAGCTCCCGACTAGCGGGGGCCCAAGAGACCCAGTACTTC
TRBJ2-5	TRBV5-4	.	.	CASSLGDAAQETQYF	TGTGCCAGCAGCTTGGGGGACGCGGCGCAAGAGACCCAGTACTTC
TRBJ1-2	TRBV29-1	.	.	CSEDGSRGRYYGYTF	TGCAGCGAAGATGGAAGTAGGGGACGATACTATGGCTACACCTTC
TRBJ2-7	TRBV7-8	TRBD2	once	CASSFTTSGKSLNYEQYF	TGTGCCAGCAGCTTTACGACTAGCGGGAAAAGCCTGAACTACGAGCAGTACTTC
TRBJ1-1	TRBV19	.	once	CASPIAGEKTEAFF	TGTGCCAGTCCCATAGCGGGCGAGAAGACTGAAGCTTTCTTT
TRBJ2-2	TRBV5-4	TRBD2	once	CASSQSGGSTGELFF	TGTGCCAGCAGCCAATCGGGGGGAAGCACCGGGGAGCTGTTTTTT
TRBJ2-1	TRBV5-1	.	.	CASSLMVGDGEQFF	TGCGCCAGCAGCTTGATGGTGGGAGACGGTGAGCAGTTCTTC
TRBJ2-1	TRBV7-2	.	few	CASSLRWDEQFF	TGTGCCAGCAGCCTTCGTTGGGATGAGCAGTTCTTC
TRBJ2-5	TRBV7-9	.	.	CASSLVSAGGETQYF	TGTGCCAGCAGCTTAGTTAGCGCAGGAGGTGAGACCCAGTACTTC
TRBJ2-7	TRBV11-2	TRBD2	.	CASSLTGTSGPWGYEQYF	TGTGCCAGCAGCCTTACCGGGACTAGCGGGCCTTGGGGCTACGAGCAGTACTTC
TRBJ2-2	TRBV6-5	TRBD1	.	CASSSGTGGTGELFF	TGTGCCAGCAGTTCCGGGACAGGGGGCACCGGGGAGCTGTTTTTT
TRBJ2-1	TRBV10-3	.	.	CANAGGLGNEQFF	TGTGCCAACGCCGGAGGGCTGGGGAATGAGCAGTTCTTC
TRBJ2-7	TRBV5-6	TRBD1	.	CASRGTQGALEQYF	TGTGCCAGCAGGGGGACACAGGGGGCCCTCGAGCAGTACTTC
TRBJ1-6	TRBV6-5	.	.	CASSYSGTRNSPLHF	TGTGCCAGCAGTTACTCCGGGACTCGGAATTCACCCCTCCACTTT
TRBJ2-2	TRBV7-7	TRBD1	.	CASRAGQDNTGELFF	TGTGCCAGCAGGGCGGGACAGGACAACACCGGGGAGCTGTTTTTT
TRBJ2-5	TRBV9	TRBD2	.	CASSPSAGGLETQYF	TGTGCCAGCAGCCCCTCAGCGGGAGGACTGGAGACCCAGTACTTC
TRBJ1-1	TRBV6-5	.	.	CASSYDVPPNTEAFF	TGTGCCAGCAGTTACGACGTACCCCCGAACACTGAAGCTTTCTTT
TRBJ1-5	TRBV7-7	.	.	CASSLTRGDQPQHF	TGTGCCAGCAGCTTAACCAGGGGCGATCAGCCCCAGCATTTT
TRBJ1-4	TRBV28	.	once	CASSLYPRVPTNEKLFF	TGTGCCAGCAGTCTATATCCTAGGGTACCAACTAATGAAAAACTGTTTTTT
TRBJ1-1	TRBV6-5	.	.	CASSYSGVRDTEAFF	TGTGCCAGCAGTTATTCAGGGGTCAGGGACACTGAAGCTTTCTTT
TRBJ1-1	TRBV7-6	.	.	CASSSNPGTEAFF	TGTGCCAGCAGCTCCAACCCGGGCACTGAAGCTTTCTTT
TRBJ2-2	TRBV5-6	TRBD2	.	CATRLAGFGELFF	TGTGCCACCCGACTAGCGGGGTTCGGGGAGCTGTTTTTT
TRBJ1-2	TRBV6-1	TRBD1	medium-sized	CASSEALWTGNYGYTF	TGTGCCAGCAGTGAAGCGCTTTGGACAGGGAACTATGGCTACACCTTC
TRBJ1-1	TRBV5-1	.	.	CASSPGESGTEAFF	TGCGCCAGCAGCCCAGGGGAGTCGGGGACTGAAGCTTTCTTT
TRBJ1-2	TRBV19	.	.	CASSIRDSLIYGYTF	TGTGCCAGTAGTATCCGAGACAGCCTTATCTATGGCTACACCTTC
TRBJ1-2	TRBV5-6	TRBD1	.	CASSLDRGNYGYTF	TGTGCCAGCAGCTTGGACAGGGGTAACTATGGCTACACCTTC
TRBJ2-5	TRBV11-3	TRBD2	once	CASSPGLAGEETQYF	TGTGCCAGCAGCCCGGGACTAGCGGGAGAAGAGACCCAGTACTTC
TRBJ1-3	TRBV11-2	.	.	CASSLAKSGNTIYF	TGTGCCAGCAGCTTAGCCAAGTCTGGAAACACCATATATTTT